The text below deals with one T cell receptor (beta chain). Its target is unknown. The CDR3 regions of TCR beta were amplified from RNA transcripts. HTBI primers drove first-round RT-PCR of the TCR CDR3. In TCRdb, the multiplex PCR reads were re-called with MiXCR into one record per CDR3 protein. The sample contains 250,000 to 300,000 distinct CDR3 sequences, roughly 18% of which appear only once. This specimen comes from a study of T cells in Graves' hyperthyroidism and ophthalmopathy. Study-level results: Most clonotypes expanded in thyroid above 0.001 were likewise present in blood. Prediction of ophthalmopathy progression came a median around 6.1 months pre-onset.

Diagnoses rested on clinical symptoms, serum thyroxine and TRAb, thyroid ultrasound and orbital computed tomography. The source is a man aged 50 or older with Graves' ophthalmopathy. The material sequenced was blood.

The CDR3 spells CAWSGLAGVTWEQYF. The CDR3, as DNA: TGTGCCTGGAGTGGGCTAGCGGGAGTTACGTGGGAGCAGTACTTC. J is TRBJ2-7 and V is TRBV30; 10 bases line up with TRBD2. There are 15 residues in the CDR3. Germline CDR1 reads GTSNPN; CDR2 reads SVGIG (reference sequence). Losses at the gene ends were 1 base for V and 7 bases for J; bases not matched to a gene: 10.